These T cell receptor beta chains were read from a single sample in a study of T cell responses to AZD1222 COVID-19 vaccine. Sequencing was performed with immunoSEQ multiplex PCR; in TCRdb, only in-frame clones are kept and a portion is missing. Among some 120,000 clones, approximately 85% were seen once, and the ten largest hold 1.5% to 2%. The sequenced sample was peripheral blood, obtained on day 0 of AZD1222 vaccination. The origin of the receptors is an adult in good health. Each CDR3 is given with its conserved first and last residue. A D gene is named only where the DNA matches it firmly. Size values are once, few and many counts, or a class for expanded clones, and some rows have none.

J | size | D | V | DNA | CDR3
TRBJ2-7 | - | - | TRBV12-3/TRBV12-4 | TGTGCCAGCAGTGGGGTCTACGAGCAGTACTTC | CASSGVYEQYF
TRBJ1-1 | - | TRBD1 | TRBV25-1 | TGTGCCAGCAGTGGACCGGGACAGGGATACACTGAAGCTTTCTTT | CASSGPGQGYTEAFF
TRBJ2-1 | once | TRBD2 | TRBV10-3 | TGTGCCATCAGTGACCCGACTAGCGGGGGGGGGAATGAGCAGTTCTTC | CAISDPTSGGGNEQFF
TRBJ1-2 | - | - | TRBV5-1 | TGCGCCAGCAGCGTGAGGGACCCCTTTGGCTACACCTTC | CASSVRDPFGYTF
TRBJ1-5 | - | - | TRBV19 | TGTGCCAGTAGTGCGACAGGTTTAAATCAGCCCCAGCATTTT | CASSATGLNQPQHF
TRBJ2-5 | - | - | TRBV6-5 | TGTGCCAGCAGTTACGAGGGGCGGCTCCAAGAGACCCAGTACTTC | CASSYEGRLQETQYF
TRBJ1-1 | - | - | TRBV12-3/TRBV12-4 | TGTGCCAGCAGTTTGAGGATGAACACTGAAGCTTTCTTT | CASSLRMNTEAFF
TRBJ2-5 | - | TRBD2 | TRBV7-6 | TGTGCCAGCAGCTTAGTAGTACTTAGCGGGAGTTTTGAAGAGACCCAGTACTTC | CASSLVVLSGSFEETQYF
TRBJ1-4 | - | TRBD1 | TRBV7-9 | TGTGCCAGCAGCTGGACAGGGCGCGGTGAAAAACTGTTTTTT | CASSWTGRGEKLFF
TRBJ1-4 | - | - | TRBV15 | TGTGCCACCCGCAAACCGGGACATACAACTAATGAAAAACTGTTTTTT | CATRKPGHTTNEKLFF
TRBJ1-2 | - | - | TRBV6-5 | TGTGCCAGCAGTTACGAGGGAAACTATGGCTACACCTTC | CASSYEGNYGYTF
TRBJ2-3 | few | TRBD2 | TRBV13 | TGTGCCAGCAGCTTAATAAGCGGGAGTACAGATACGCAGTATTTT | CASSLISGSTDTQYF
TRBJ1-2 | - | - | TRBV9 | TGTGCCAGCAGCGTCGGGGAAAGGATCTATGGCTACACCTTC | CASSVGERIYGYTF
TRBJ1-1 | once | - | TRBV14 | TGTGCCAGCAGCCATTATGGGAGGTTAGGCACTGAAGCTTTCTTT | CASSHYGRLGTEAFF
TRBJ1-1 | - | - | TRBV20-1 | TGCAGTGCTAGTACCGGACACTTGAACACTGAAGCTTTCTTT | CSASTGHLNTEAFF
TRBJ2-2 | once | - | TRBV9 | TGTGCCAGCAGCGCCCAGTCCGCGGACACCGGGGAGCTGTTTTTT | CASSAQSADTGELFF